Below are 30 T cell receptor beta chains sequenced from a single sample in a study of blood T cell repertoires in COVID-19. Some clones are missing from TCRdb's copy, which holds only in-frame ones; the method was immunoSEQ multiplex PCR. Among about 110,000 clones listed, around 89% were seen once. The sequencing sample was made of peripheral blood. These receptor sequences come from a human donor in a cohort sampled during active COVID-19.

The rearrangement joins TRBV2 to TRBJ2-1; 12 positions agree with TRBD2. CDR1 is SNHLY and CDR2 is FYNNEI in the germline V gene. This CDR3 contains 15 residues. Trimming cost V 6 bases and J 4 bases; bases outside gene matches: 4. CDR3 protein: CASRVGTSGYNEQFF. CDR3 sequence (DNA): TGTGCCAGCAGGGTCGGGACTAGCGGGTACAATGAGCAGTTCTTC.

This chain uses TRBV7-2 with TRBJ1-2, with D tentatively TRBD1 (5 bases). Germline values: CDR1 SGHTA, CDR2 FQGNSA. Trimming pared 7 bases from V and 6 bases from J, leaving 24 bases between. The CDR3 covers 16 residues. DNA of the CDR3: TGTGCCAGCAACCTCCTAGGGGAGGGGAGTGTACATGGCTACACCTTC. Residues: CASNLLGEGSVHGYTF. Using reference TRBV7-2 and TRBJ1-2 for the parts outside the CDR3, the full variable domain is GAGVSQSPSNKVTEKGKDVELRCDPISGHTALYWYRQSLGQGLEFLIYFQGNSAPDKSGLPSDRFSAERTGGSVSTLTIQRTQQEDSAVYLCASNLLGEGSVHGYTFGSGTRLTVV.

The V and J genes are TRBV19 and TRBJ1-2; D not certain. Germline loops: CDR1 LNHDA, CDR2 SQIVND (reference sequence). The germline V and J ends were trimmed by 5 bases and 2 bases, with 9 bases remaining between them. The CDR3 consists of 13 residues. CDR3 nucleotide sequence: TGTGCCAGTAGTGCGGGCAGCAACTATGGCTACACCTTC. It is translated as CASSAGSNYGYTF.

The chain's CDR3 is CASSSLTTGGAADTQYF. The DNA for the CDR3 is TGCGCCAGCAGCTCCCTGACGACAGGGGGCGCGGCAGATACGCAGTATTTT. The chain carries TRBV5-1 and TRBJ2-3; 10 nucleotides agree with TRBD1. V lost 3 bases to trimming and J lost 4 bases; unmatched junction nucleotides: 11. Per the germline V gene, CDR1 is SGHRS and CDR2 is YFSETQ. This CDR3 contains 17 residues.

The chain employs TRBV6-5 and TRBJ2-7; D might be TRBD1 (6 bases). The CDR3 contains 14 residues. Germline lookup yields CDR1 MNHEY and CDR2 SVGAGI. Trimming pared 9 bases from V and 4 bases from J, leaving 19 bases between. The CDR3 sequence is CASRTAPPKYEQYF. The DNA for the CDR3 is TGTGCCAGTAGGACAGCTCCCCCAAAATACGAGCAGTACTTC.

J is TRBJ2-5 and V is TRBV15; 8 bases are a match to TRBD2. Germline V gene data show CDR1 as LNHNV and CDR2 as YYDKDF (reference sequence). The CDR3 loop spans 18 amino acids. V shed 7 bases and J 3 bases; nucleotides not matched to a gene: 19. CDR3 sequence reads: CATNRRPQLGAGEETQYF. CDR3 nucleotides: TGTGCCACCAACAGGAGGCCCCAATTAGGAGCGGGAGAAGAGACCCAGTACTTC.

The chain joins TRBV2 to TRBJ1-2; 7 nucleotides agree with TRBD1. Looked up from germline, CDR1 is SNHLY and CDR2 is FYNNEI. Trimming cost V 6 bases and J 8 bases; bases outside gene matches: 6. There are 12 residues in the CDR3. Here the CDR3 DNA reads TGTGCCAGCAGAGGGACAGCCCGCGGCTACACCTTC. Protein: CASRGTARGYTF.

J is TRBJ2-3 and V is TRBV7-8; possibly TRBD1 for D (6 bases). Between the trimmed V and J ends, which lost 5 bases and 1 base, there was a span of 34 bases. Per the germline V gene, CDR1 is SGHVS and CDR2 is FQNEAQ. The CDR3 totals 22 residues. CDR3 region: CASSRRQERRLKDQRGTDTQYF. Written as DNA, the CDR3 is TGTGCCAGCAGCAGAAGACAGGAGAGGCGACTGAAGGACCAGCGTGGCACAGATACGCAGTATTTT.

This rearrangement joins TRBV28 to TRBJ1-5; tentative D call: TRBD1 (5 bases). CDR1 is MDHEN, CDR2 SYDVKM, per germline. This CDR3 region has 21 residues. V was clipped by 1 base and J by 1 base, with 26 bases between them. DNA of the CDR3: TGTGCCAGCAGTTTATACGCCATACAGGTTAATTACCCATACAGCAATCAGCCCCAGCATTTT. Translated, it gives CASSLYAIQVNYPYSNQPQHF.

Concerning this clone: In the same sample, other DNA sequences code for this CDR3. The chain carries TRBV5-1 and TRBJ1-1; 9 nucleotides line up with TRBD1. Trimming removed 4 bases from V and 5 bases from J; junction bases left unmatched: 6. Germline CDR1 reads SGHRS; CDR2 reads YFSETQ. This CDR3 contains 14 residues. CDR3 loop: CASSPGQGRTEAFF. CDR3 coding DNA: TGCGCCAGCAGCCCTGGACAGGGGCGGACTGAAGCTTTCTTT.

This clone has just one count. The chain uses TRBV7-2 and TRBJ2-3; D remains unclear. The CDR3 consists of 13 residues. Trimming left V 1 base short and J 6 bases short, with 8 bases between. Germline V CDR1 and CDR2: SGHTA, FQGNSA. The CDR3 here is CASSLGAGDTQYF. For the CDR3, the DNA is TGTGCCAGCAGCTTAGGGGCTGGGGATACGCAGTATTTT.

This rearrangement joins TRBV5-1 to TRBJ2-3; 11 positions match TRBD2. Germline CDR1 and CDR2: SGHRS and YFSETQ. With 2 bases clipped from V and 4 bases from J, the junction kept 6 bases outside the gene matches. The CDR3 loop spans 16 amino acids. The CDR3 DNA follows: TGCGCCAGCAGCTTCGTGGGGACTAGCGGCTCAGATACGCAGTATTTT. Its protein product is CASSFVGTSGSDTQYF.

V and J are TRBV5-5 and TRBJ1-5; no definite D call. The CDR3 length is 15 residues. Trimming pared 4 bases from V and 0 bases from J, leaving 11 bases between. The germline V gene encodes CDR1 SGHKS and CDR2 YYEKEE (reference sequence). CDR3 nucleotide sequence: TGTGCCAGCAGCCTCGACACCTTTAGCAATCAGCCCCAGCATTTT. Its protein is CASSLDTFSNQPQHF.

The chain uses TRBV7-9 and TRBJ2-3; 9 bases agree with TRBD1. The CDR3 is made up of 14 amino acids. Trimming cost V 5 bases and J 0 bases; bases outside gene matches: 0. Germline-derived CDR1 and CDR2 are SEHNR and FQNEAQ (reference sequence). DNA for the CDR3: TGTGCCAGCAGCGGGACAGGGAGCACAGATACGCAGTATTTT. It encodes CASSGTGSTDTQYF.

The genes are TRBV6-5 and TRBJ2-7; 7 bases align to TRBD2. Losses at the gene ends were 8 bases for V and 3 bases for J; bases not matched to a gene: 4. CDR1 and CDR2 (germline): MNHEY, SVGAGI. This CDR3 is built from 12 residues. The CDR3 nucleotides are TGTGCCAGCCGGGACTACCTCTACGAGCAGTACTTC. Translated: CASRDYLYEQYF.

This sequence joins TRBV5-4 and TRBJ2-5; TRBD2 matches 11 bases. From germline, CDR1 is SGHNT and CDR2 YYREEE (reference sequence). This CDR3 comprises 18 residues. V shed 4 bases and J 0 bases; nucleotides not matched to a gene: 11. CDR3 coding DNA: TGTGCCAGCAGCCCTCGGGTAGCGGGGGGGCGGGACCAAGAGACCCAGTACTTC. It codes for CASSPRVAGGRDQETQYF.

Note on this clone: Mismatch with germline at one junction end may stem from a read error. The chain joins TRBV15 to TRBJ2-3, with D tentatively TRBD2 (5 bases). CDR3 length: 14 residues. The germline V gene has CDR1 LNHNV and CDR2 YYDKDF (reference sequence). DNA for the CDR3: TGTGCCACCAGCAGAGGAGGGAGCACGGATACGCAGTATTTT. It specifies CATSRGGSTDTQYF.

The table lists this clone with a count of one. The V call is TRBV7-6, the J call TRBJ2-1; 7 bases map to TRBD1. Germline V gives CDR1 SGHVS, CDR2 FNYEAQ. The CDR3 loop spans 16 amino acids. V dropped 1 base and J dropped 9; count of bases not matched to a gene: 12. CDR3 residues: CASSLEQGESVGEQFF. CDR3 bases: TGTGCCAGCAGCTTAGAGCAGGGGGAATCGGTCGGTGAGCAGTTCTTC.

The rearrangement uses TRBV3-1 (or the pseudogene TRBV3-2) and TRBJ1-6, with a possible D match to TRBD1 (6 bases). Germline V lookup: CDR1 LGHDT, CDR2 YNNKEL (reference sequence). CDR3 length: 13 amino acids. The ends were cut back, 0 bases at V and 14 bases at J, with 11 bases in the middle. CDR3 sequence reads: CASSQDRGATLHF. In nucleotides, the CDR3 is TGTGCCAGCAGCCAAGATCGGGGGGCCACCCTCCACTTT.

The chain combines TRBV5-1 with TRBJ1-1; D uncertain. CDR1 and CDR2 from the germline V gene are SGHRS and YFSETQ. Trimming stripped 3 bases from V and 3 bases from J, with 9 bases between. The CDR3 runs 13 residues. CDR3 sequence reads: CASSSPYYTEAFF. CDR3 coding DNA: TGCGCCAGCAGCTCCCCCTACTACACTGAAGCTTTCTTT.

V is TRBV5-1 and J is TRBJ2-1, with 8 bases lining up with TRBD2. This CDR3 comprises 15 residues. Germline CDR1 SGHRS, CDR2 YFSETQ. Unmatched junction bases numbered 6, after V lost 3 bases and J lost 4 bases. CDR3 nucleotide sequence: TGCGCCAGCAGCTCCCGGCCGGGGGGGTACAATGAGCAGTTCTTC. Its translation: CASSSRPGGYNEQFF.

The rearrangement uses TRBV28 and TRBJ2-1, with D maybe TRBD2 (5 bases). V lost 3 bases to trimming and J lost 12 bases, with 9 bases between them. Germline V gives CDR1 MDHEN, CDR2 SYDVKM. The CDR3 loop spans 11 amino acids. The DNA of the CDR3 is TGTGCCAGCAGTTTGTCGAGGGTGCAGTTCTTC. Translation gives CASSLSRVQFF.

V is TRBV25-1 and J is TRBJ2-6; D uncertain. Trimming pared 6 bases from V and 0 bases from J, leaving 6 bases between. The CDR3 is made up of 14 amino acids. Germline V lookup: CDR1 MGHDK, CDR2 SYGVNS. The CDR3 loop reads CASSSTSGANVLTF. CDR3 in DNA: TGTGCCAGCAGCTCTACCTCTGGGGCCAACGTCCTGACTTTC.

The rearrangement joins TRBV19 to TRBJ2-7; D possibly corresponds to TRBD1 (6 bases). V was pared by 5 bases and J by 3 bases, with 17 bases between. The CDR3 extends over 15 amino acids. The germline V gene has CDR1 LNHDA and CDR2 SQIVND (reference sequence). DNA for the CDR3: TGTGCCAGTAGTGCCTCAGGACAGTTAAACTACGAGCAGTACTTC. This sequence encodes CASSASGQLNYEQYF.

The chain combines TRBV2 with TRBJ2-3; D is perhaps TRBD1 (6 bases). Per the germline V gene, CDR1 is SNHLY and CDR2 is FYNNEI. V was clipped by 9 bases and J by 6 bases, with 19 bases between them. The CDR3 spans 14 residues. The CDR3 DNA reads TGTGCCAGTAAAAAGCCGGCAGGGGCGGATACGCAGTATTTT. Translated: CASKKPAGADTQYF.

CDR3 DNA: TGTGCCAGCACGGACAGAGGATTCTATGGCTACACCTTC. This sequence encodes CASTDRGFYGYTF. The chain links TRBV6-5 to TRBJ1-2; D is possibly TRBD1 (6 bases). The length of the CDR3 is 13 residues. Trimming pared 7 bases from V and 4 bases from J, leaving 13 bases between. Germline CDR1 and CDR2: MNHEY and SVGAGI.

This clone came up a few times. The rearrangement links TRBV6-2 or TRBV6-3 to TRBJ1-1, with D maybe TRBD1 (5 bases). This CDR3 region has 14 residues. V was clipped by 0 bases and J by 5 bases, with 10 bases between them. The germline gives CDR1 MNHEY, CDR2 SVGEGT. CDR3 in DNA: TGTGCCAGCAGTTACTCGATAGGGGTAACTGAAGCTTTCTTT. This sequence encodes CASSYSIGVTEAFF.

The chain links TRBV9 to TRBJ1-3; 7 nucleotides match TRBD1. This CDR3 has 17 residues. The germline V gene encodes CDR1 SGDLS and CDR2 YYNGEE. J gave up 0 bases and V 0 bases, and 6 bases lay outside the gene matches. The CDR3 spells CASSVEAGGNSGNTIYF. CDR3 nucleotide sequence: TGTGCCAGCAGCGTAGAGGCAGGGGGTAACTCTGGAAACACCATATATTTT.

This chain uses TRBV12-3 or TRBV12-4 with TRBJ2-7; D might be TRBD2 (6 bases). Deletions cut 5 bases from V and 6 bases from J, with 11 bases between. This CDR3 is built from 12 residues. The CDR3 nucleotides read TGTGCCAGCAGTGGGGAGGTTTTCGAGCAGTACTTC. Translating it yields CASSGEVFEQYF.

A single count supports this clone. The chain is built from TRBV2 and TRBJ2-2; TRBD1 is a possible D gene (5 bases). The CDR3 has 12 residues. From germline, CDR1 is SNHLY and CDR2 FYNNEI. The ends were cut back, 6 bases at V and 7 bases at J, with 9 bases in the middle. CDR3 DNA: TGTGCCAGCAGAATAGGGGTCGGGGAGCTGTTTTTT. Protein sequence: CASRIGVGELFF.